This T cell receptor (beta chain) comes out of a study of identical twins (dated by TCRdb to the mid-2010s). Study-level background: TCR alpha and beta repertoires from monozygotic twins, unrelated adults of various ages and cord blood were deep-sequenced to test whether fetal clonotypes persist. To rule out contamination, replicate twin experiments were performed at different times with different library preparation protocols.

The library was prepared using 5' RACE. TCRdb shows the sequencer as Illumina HiSeq 2000. Template switching added a universal primer binding site, and the final cDNA carried a unique molecular identifier that allowed TCR cDNA molecules to be counted accurately. Specific primers in the conserved constant-segment region were used to synthesize first-strand cDNA for TCR alpha and beta chains. To control for contamination, each cDNA library was double barcoded with a SMART-Mk sample barcode plus Illumina barcodes. TruSeq adapter sequences along with Illumina sample barcodes were introduced in two successive PCR steps. The TCR alpha and beta cDNA libraries were sequenced on the Illumina HiSeq platform using custom primers. For the original study's pipeline: MiGEC was used to process raw reads and extract unique molecular identifiers, and MiXCR was used to find CDR3 positions. Recombination models were inferred per individual with the repgenHMM and IGoR tools using an EM algorithm. The analysis of shared clonotypes was done with the tcR package in R, with sharing normalized by the product of cloneset sizes. To study raw recombination without the effects of thymic and clonal selection, out-of-frame nonproductive sequences were analyzed. TCRdb reprocessing: public reads trimmed at Q25 with fastp, clones called with MiXCR, in-frame beta chains kept. Here each entry gathers all rows of one CDR3 protein and keeps the most common genes and DNA. For this entry, the V and J calls and clone size follow TCRdb and not the study's own pipeline. This sample lists 460,000 or so distinct CDR3 sequences; 14% were detected once. The top ten clonotypes cover 0.5% to 0.65% of the sample.

Every donor in the study was a healthy Caucasian. The twin cohort consisted of three pairs of female monozygotic twins, all aged roughly 18 to 30 years. Positive isolation kits from Invitrogen were used to isolate the CD4+ and CD8+ T cell populations. The table lists this clonotype with a few counts. Its antigen is unknown. No qualities accompany the bases; no much larger clone lies one base away. V lost 6 bases and J lost 4 bases, and the count of bases not matched to a germline gene is 8. Measured from the cysteine to the phenylalanine, the CDR3 is 17 residues long. The sequence is cut down to CDR3 DNA, 51 bases in frame from base 1. According to the germline V gene, CDR1 reads SGHTA and CDR2 reads FQGNSA. Paper-wide results and their limitations: Zero-insertion analyses could be partly confounded by invariant T cells such as MAIT and iNKT, although diverse VJ usage argued against such confounding for most clonotypes. Because the same donors could not be followed over many years, the conclusions depended on cross-sectional statistical analysis. Fewer insertions were carried by abundant cord blood beta clonotypes, a similar but weaker trend appeared in young adult naive repertoires, and no such trend appeared in memory repertoires. In beta out-of-frame sequences, excess twin sharing was weaker, because having fewer shared sequences lowered the signal-to-noise ratio. Compared with coincidental sharing between unrelated individuals, out-of-frame TCR alpha sequences shared between twins had an excess of sequences with low generation probability. Out-of-frame TCR alpha sharing in monozygotic twins was systematically underestimated by recombination models, whereas sharing between unrelated individuals was in agreement with the recombination models.

The same sample was also studied in work on yellow fever vaccine responses in identical twins. The second source states: According to the authors, the vaccine-induced T cell response in identical twins seemed to be partly convergent and partly specific to each individual. The study precisely tracked vaccine-responding T cell clones in identical twins.

The sequence is built from TRBV7-2 and TRBJ2-5, with 16 bases in between that match TRBD2. Sequenced input: CD4+ T cells sorted from blood. The source of this sequence is a woman younger than 35 in good health. The DNA sequence is given as TGTGCCAGCAGTTATGATGGGACTAGCGGGAGGGGAGAGACCCAGTACTTC. It encodes CASSYDGTSGRGETQYF.